The sequence of this T cell receptor (beta chain) was determined in a study of cytomegalovirus exposure and HLA in healthy donors. This clone was seen once. Repertoires were generated with immunoSEQ multiplex PCR, while TCRdb's copy carries only in-frame clones and drops some. The table has about 73,000 clones, roughly 95% seen once. Specimen: PBMCs. The receptor was derived from a man younger than 35 in good health and CMV-seronegative.

This chain's CDR3 is CASSQDRRVFDTEAFF. Written as DNA, the CDR3 is TGCGCCAGCAGCCAAGACCGCAGGGTTTTCGACACTGAAGCTTTCTTT. The chain is built from TRBV4-1 and TRBJ1-1, with TRBD1 as a possible D gene (5 bases). The CDR3 runs to 16 residues. V was shortened by 0 bases and J by 3 bases, with 14 bases between the two germline ends. Germline CDR1 reads MGHRA; CDR2 reads YSYEKL.